The 3 T cell receptor beta chains below come from one sample, sequenced in a study of blood T cell repertoires in COVID-19. The table came from immunoSEQ multiplex PCR; TCRdb's copy has only in-frame clones and leaves some out. The table records about 320,000 clones, about nine tenths of them present only once. Sequences were obtained from PBMCs or T cells enriched from blood (not recorded which). These receptors all come from a man in his sixties who had recovered from COVID-19.

This rearrangement joins TRBV4-2 to TRBJ1-1; TRBD1 agrees at 9 bases. Germline V CDR1 and CDR2: LGHNA, YNFKEQ. J was trimmed by 4 bases and V by 0 bases; bases with no gene match: 6. This CDR3 is 16 amino acids long. CDR3 protein: CASSQETGTGSTEAFF. CDR3 sequence (DNA): TGTGCCAGCAGCCAAGAAACCGGGACAGGGTCCACTGAAGCTTTCTTT.

The chain carries TRBV19 and TRBJ1-4, with a tentative D call TRBD1 (6 bases). CDR1 is LNHDA, CDR2 SQIVND, per germline (reference sequence). The V end was cut by 7 bases, the J end by 6 bases, with 18 bases between. The CDR3 is 15 residues long. The CDR3 nucleotides read TGTGCCAGTAAAGGGGGACCCGCTCTAGATGAAAAACTGTTTTTT. It is translated as CASKGGPALDEKLFF.

This clone was observed a single time. The J gene is TRBJ2-7, the V gene TRBV6-5, with TRBD2 identical over 7 bases. Trimming took 0 bases from V and 7 from J; bases not matched to a gene: 12. Germline CDR1 is MNHEY and CDR2 is SVGAGI. The CDR3 loop spans 16 amino acids. The CDR3 DNA reads as TGTGCCAGCAGTTACTCGTTCATATGGACTAGTGGGGAGCAGTACTTC. Translated: CASSYSFIWTSGEQYF.